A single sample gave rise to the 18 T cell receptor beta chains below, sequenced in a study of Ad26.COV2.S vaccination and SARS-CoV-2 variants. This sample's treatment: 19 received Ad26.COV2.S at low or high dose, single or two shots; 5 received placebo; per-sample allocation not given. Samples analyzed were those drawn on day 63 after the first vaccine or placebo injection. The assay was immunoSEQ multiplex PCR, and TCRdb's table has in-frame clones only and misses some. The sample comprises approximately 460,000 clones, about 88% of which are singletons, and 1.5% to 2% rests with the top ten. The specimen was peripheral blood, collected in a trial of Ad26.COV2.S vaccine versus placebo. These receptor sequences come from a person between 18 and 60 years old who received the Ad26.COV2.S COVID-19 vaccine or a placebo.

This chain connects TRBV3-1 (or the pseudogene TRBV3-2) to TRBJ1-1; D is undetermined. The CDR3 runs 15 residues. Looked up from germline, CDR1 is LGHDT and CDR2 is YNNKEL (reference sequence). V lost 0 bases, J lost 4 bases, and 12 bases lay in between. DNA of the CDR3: TGTGCCAGCAGCCAAGAGGTCTTCGGAACCACTGAAGCTTTCTTT. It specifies CASSQEVFGTTEAFF.

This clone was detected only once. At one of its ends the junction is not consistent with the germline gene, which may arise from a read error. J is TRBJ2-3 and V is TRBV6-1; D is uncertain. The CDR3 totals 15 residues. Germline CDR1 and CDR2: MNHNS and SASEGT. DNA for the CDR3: TGTGCCAGCAGTGAATCCCTCACCCCAGCAGATACACAGTATTTT. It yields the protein CASSESLTPADTQYF.

CDR3 sequence reads: CATPSAVVGNEQFF. The CDR3 DNA sequence: TGTGCCACCCCTAGCGCGGTGGTGGGCAATGAGCAGTTCTTC. The chain recombines TRBV24-1 with TRBJ2-1, with D perhaps matching TRBD2 (6 bases). Trimming took 9 bases from V and 6 from J, leaving 17 bases between them. Germline values: CDR1 KGHDR, CDR2 SFDVKD. The CDR3 length is 14 residues.

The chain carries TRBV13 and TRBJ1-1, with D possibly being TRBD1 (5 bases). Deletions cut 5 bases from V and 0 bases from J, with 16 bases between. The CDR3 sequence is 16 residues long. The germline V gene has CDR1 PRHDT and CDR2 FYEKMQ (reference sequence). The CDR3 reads CASSPTGRTLNTEAFF. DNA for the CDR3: TGTGCCAGCAGCCCGACGGGACGGACGCTGAACACTGAAGCTTTCTTT.

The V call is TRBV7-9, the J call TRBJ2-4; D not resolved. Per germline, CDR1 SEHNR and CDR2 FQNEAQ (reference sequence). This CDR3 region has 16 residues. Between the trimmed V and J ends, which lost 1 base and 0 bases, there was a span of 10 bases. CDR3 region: CASSLGRLLAKNIQYF. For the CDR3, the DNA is TGTGCCAGCAGCTTAGGACGGCTTTTAGCCAAAAACATTCAGTACTTC.

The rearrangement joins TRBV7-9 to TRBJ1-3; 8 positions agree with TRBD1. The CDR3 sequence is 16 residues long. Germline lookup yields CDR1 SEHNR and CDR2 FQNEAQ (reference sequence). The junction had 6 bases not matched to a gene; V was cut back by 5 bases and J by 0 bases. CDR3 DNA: TGTGCCAGCAGCGTTACAGGGGGACTCTCTGGAAACACCATATATTTT. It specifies CASSVTGGLSGNTIYF. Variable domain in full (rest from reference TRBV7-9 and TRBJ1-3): DTGVSQNPRHKITKRGQNVTFRCDPISEHNRLYWYRQTLGQGPEFLTYFQNEAQLEKSRLLSDRFSAERPKGSFSTLEIQRTEQGDSAMYLCASSVTGGLSGNTIYFGEGSWLTVV.

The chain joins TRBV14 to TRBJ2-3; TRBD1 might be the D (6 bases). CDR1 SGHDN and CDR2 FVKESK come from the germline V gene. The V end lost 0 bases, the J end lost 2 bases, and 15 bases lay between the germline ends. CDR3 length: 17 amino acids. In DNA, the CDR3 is TGTGCCAGCAGCCAAGAAGGGGACACTCTTTTCACAGATACGCAGTATTTT. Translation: CASSQEGDTLFTDTQYF.

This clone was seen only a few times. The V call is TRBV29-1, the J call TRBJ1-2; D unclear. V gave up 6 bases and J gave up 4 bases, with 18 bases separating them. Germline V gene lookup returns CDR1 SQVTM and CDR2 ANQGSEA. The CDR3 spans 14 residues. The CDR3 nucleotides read TGCAGCGTGGCACCCTGGCTGGCGGCCTATGGCTACACCTTC. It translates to CSVAPWLAAYGYTF. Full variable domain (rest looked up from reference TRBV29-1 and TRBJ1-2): SAVISQKPSRDICQRGTSLTIQCQVDSQVTMMFWYRQQPGQSLTLIATANQGSEATYESGFVIDKFPISRPNLTFSTLTVSNMSPEDSSIYLCSVAPWLAAYGYTFGSGTRLTVV.

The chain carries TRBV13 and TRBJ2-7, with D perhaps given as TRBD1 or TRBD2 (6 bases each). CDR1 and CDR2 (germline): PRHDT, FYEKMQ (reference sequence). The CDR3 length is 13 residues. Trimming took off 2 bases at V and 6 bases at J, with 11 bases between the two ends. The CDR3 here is CASSLRGVAEQYF. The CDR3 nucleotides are TGTGCCAGCAGCTTAAGGGGGGTCGCCGAGCAGTACTTC.

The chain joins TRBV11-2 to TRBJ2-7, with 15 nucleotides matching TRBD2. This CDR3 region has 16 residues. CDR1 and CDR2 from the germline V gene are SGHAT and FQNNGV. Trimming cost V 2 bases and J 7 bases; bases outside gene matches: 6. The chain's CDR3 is CASSLTGTSGRREQYF. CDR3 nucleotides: TGTGCCAGCAGCTTAACTGGGACTAGCGGGAGGCGTGAGCAGTACTTC.

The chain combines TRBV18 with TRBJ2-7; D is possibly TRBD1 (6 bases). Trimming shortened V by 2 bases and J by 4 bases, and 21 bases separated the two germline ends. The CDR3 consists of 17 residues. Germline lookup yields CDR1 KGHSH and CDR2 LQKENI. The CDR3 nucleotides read TGTGCCAGCTCACCATGGCAGGGGTCCTATGGGGTATACGAGCAGTACTTC. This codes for CASSPWQGSYGVYEQYF.

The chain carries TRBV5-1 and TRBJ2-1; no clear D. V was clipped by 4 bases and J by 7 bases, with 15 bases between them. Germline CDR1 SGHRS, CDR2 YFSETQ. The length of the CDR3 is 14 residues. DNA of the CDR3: TGCGCCAGCAGCCCAATCCTGGCTGGGAATGAGCAGTTCTTC. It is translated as CASSPILAGNEQFF. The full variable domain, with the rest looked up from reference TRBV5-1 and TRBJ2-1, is KAGVTQTPRYLIKTRGQQVTLSCSPISGHRSVSWYQQTPGQGLQFLFEYFSETQRNKGNFPGRFSGRQFSNSRSEMNVSTLELGDSALYLCASSPILAGNEQFFGPGTRLTVL.

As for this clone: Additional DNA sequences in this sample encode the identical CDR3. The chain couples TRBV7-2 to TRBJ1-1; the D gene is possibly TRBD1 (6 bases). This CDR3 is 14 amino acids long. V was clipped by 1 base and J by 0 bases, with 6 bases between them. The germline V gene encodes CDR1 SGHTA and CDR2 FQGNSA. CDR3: CASSLGTVNTEAFF. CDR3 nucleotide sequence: TGTGCCAGCAGCTTAGGGACAGTGAACACTGAAGCTTTCTTT.

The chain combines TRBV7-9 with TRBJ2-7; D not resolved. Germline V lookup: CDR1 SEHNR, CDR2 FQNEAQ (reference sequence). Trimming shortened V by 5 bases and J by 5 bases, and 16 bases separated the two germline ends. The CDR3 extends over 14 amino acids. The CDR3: CASSHWKVPHEQYF. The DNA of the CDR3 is TGTGCCAGCAGCCACTGGAAGGTCCCCCACGAGCAGTACTTC.

The CDR3 DNA sequence: TGTGCCAGCAGCCGGGACAGGGATCAGCCCCAGCATTTT. It translates to CASSRDRDQPQHF. The chain joins TRBV6-5 to TRBJ1-5; TRBD1 matches 9 bases. V was pared by 6 bases and J by 5 bases, with 2 bases of the junction left unmatched. This CDR3 has 13 residues. CDR1 MNHEY and CDR2 SVGAGI come from the germline V gene.

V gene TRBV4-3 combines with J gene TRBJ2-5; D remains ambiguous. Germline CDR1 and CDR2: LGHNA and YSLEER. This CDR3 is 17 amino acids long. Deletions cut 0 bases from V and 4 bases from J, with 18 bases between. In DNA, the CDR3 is TGCGCCAGCAGCCAAGATTATCCCCGGACCCCCGCAGAGACCCAGTACTTC. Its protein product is CASSQDYPRTPAETQYF.

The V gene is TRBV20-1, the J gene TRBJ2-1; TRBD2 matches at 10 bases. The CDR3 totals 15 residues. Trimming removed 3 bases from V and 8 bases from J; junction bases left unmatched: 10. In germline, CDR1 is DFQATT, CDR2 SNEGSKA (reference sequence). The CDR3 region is CSASLSPAGGYEQFF. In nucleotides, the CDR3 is TGCAGTGCTAGTTTATCACCAGCGGGGGGGTATGAGCAGTTCTTC.

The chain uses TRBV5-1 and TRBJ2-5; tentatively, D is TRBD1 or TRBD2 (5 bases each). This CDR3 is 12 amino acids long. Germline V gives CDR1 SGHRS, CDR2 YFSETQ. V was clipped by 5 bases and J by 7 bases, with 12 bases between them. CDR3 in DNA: TGCGCCAGCAGACGAGCGAGGGGGACCCAGTACTTC. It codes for CASRRARGTQYF. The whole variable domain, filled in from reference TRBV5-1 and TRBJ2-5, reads KAGVTQTPRYLIKTRGQQVTLSCSPISGHRSVSWYQQTPGQGLQFLFEYFSETQRNKGNFPGRFSGRQFSNSRSEMNVSTLELGDSALYLCASRRARGTQYFGPGTRLLVL.